These 19 T cell receptor beta chains came from one sample sequenced in a study of response to subunit inactivated influenza vaccine. TCRdb reprocessed the RT-PCR reads via MiXCR and lists one record per CDR3 protein. The data contain 750,000 to 850,000 distinct CDR3 sequences, under 20% of them singletons. Sequenced material: PBMCs from blood, taken roughly 5 days after vaccination. The origin of the receptors is a man aged 50-59 years who received an inactivated influenza vaccine.

This clonotype was seen once. The CDR3 here is CASSWGLAANEQFF. CDR3 in DNA: TGTGCCAGCAGCTGGGGACTAGCCGCAAATGAGCAGTTCTTC. The chain combines TRBV6-1 with TRBJ2-1; 9 bases are a match to TRBD2. Germline lookup yields CDR1 MNHNS and CDR2 SASEGT. The CDR3 runs 14 residues. After removal of 6 bases from V and 7 bases from J, the junction contained 7 bases not matched to a gene.

This chain joins TRBV28 and TRBJ2-5; D call uncertain. CDR1 is MDHEN, CDR2 SYDVKM, per germline. V was pared by 6 bases and J by 10 bases, with 15 bases between. This CDR3 is 12 amino acids long. As DNA, the CDR3 is TGTGCCAGCAGCTACGGACGGTGGAGCCAGTACTTC. Protein sequence: CASSYGRWSQYF.

The V call is TRBV5-1, the J call TRBJ1-1; D ambiguous. Germline V gene lookup returns CDR1 SGHRS and CDR2 YFSETQ. The CDR3 sequence is 14 residues long. V was trimmed by 3 bases and J by 1 base, leaving 10 bases between them. CDR3 amino acids: CASSSGPQNTEAFF. Here the CDR3 DNA reads TGCGCCAGCAGCTCCGGACCGCAGAACACTGAAGCTTTCTTT.

The chain's CDR3 is CASSLKGGSGVDEQFF. The CDR3 nucleotides are TGTGCCAGCAGCCTAAAGGGGGGGTCCGGTGTTGATGAGCAGTTCTTC. This rearrangement joins TRBV7-6 to TRBJ2-1, with D possibly TRBD2 on 7 matching bases. The CDR3 runs 16 residues. The V and J ends lost 5 bases and 8 bases respectively, with 22 bases between them. The V gene's germline CDR1 is SGHVS and CDR2 FNYEAQ.

There are a few counts of this clonotype. The V call is TRBV5-1, the J call TRBJ2-3; D is unresolved. Trimming pared 4 bases from V and 6 bases from J, leaving 21 bases between. Germline values: CDR1 SGHRS, CDR2 YFSETQ. The CDR3 extends over 16 amino acids. The CDR3 bases are TGCGCCAGCAGCCATGGGCCCGCGCCCGCACGGGATACGCAGTATTTT. As protein: CASSHGPAPARDTQYF.

This clonotype was detected ten times or more. The CDR3 is CSVEDYGRAWETQYF. In DNA form, the CDR3 reads TGCAGCGTTGAAGATTACGGGAGGGCCTGGGAGACCCAGTACTTC. V and J are TRBV29-1 and TRBJ2-5; 8 bases fit TRBD2. Germline V gene data show CDR1 as SQVTM and CDR2 as ANQGSEA. Unmatched junction bases numbered 8, after V lost 0 bases and J lost 5 bases. This CDR3 is built from 15 residues.

J is TRBJ1-3 and V is TRBV19; no definite D call. V was pared by 3 bases and J by 0 bases, with 9 bases between. The germline CDR1 and CDR2 sequences are LNHDA and SQIVND (reference sequence). The CDR3 runs 15 residues. Here the CDR3 reads CASSMERVSGNTIYF. CDR3 DNA: TGTGCCAGTAGTATGGAGCGAGTCTCTGGAAACACCATATATTTT.

The genes are TRBV7-2 and TRBJ2-1; D uncertain. V was trimmed by 5 bases and J by 11 bases, leaving 13 bases between them. CDR3 size: 12 residues. CDR1 is SGHTA, CDR2 FQGNSA, per germline. CDR3 sequence reads: CASSASGPQQFF. The DNA for the CDR3 is TGTGCCAGCAGCGCCTCCGGGCCGCAGCAGTTCTTC. Supplemented by reference TRBV7-2 and TRBJ2-1, the full variable domain reads GAGVSQSPSNKVTEKGKDVELRCDPISGHTALYWYRQSLGQGLEFLIYFQGNSAPDKSGLPSDRFSAERTGGSVSTLTIQRTQQEDSAVYLCASSASGPQQFFGPGTRLTVL.

This clonotype was observed a few times. The V gene is TRBV20-1, the J gene TRBJ2-1; D is unclear. Germline-derived CDR1 and CDR2 are DFQATT and SNEGSKA (reference sequence). V was pared by 0 bases and J by 0 bases, with 9 bases between. This CDR3 spans 15 amino acids. The CDR3 here is CSARDPGLSYNEQFF. In DNA, the CDR3 is TGCAGTGCTAGAGATCCAGGCCTCTCCTACAATGAGCAGTTCTTC.

This clonotype came up a few times. This chain joins TRBV9 and TRBJ2-1, with 12 positions matching TRBD2. The CDR3 runs to 19 residues. The J segment lost 1 base and the V segment lost 4 bases, leaving 12 bases of the junction unmatched. CDR1 SGDLS and CDR2 YYNGEE come from the germline V gene. The CDR3 here is CASSPRTSGIIGSYNEQFF. In DNA, the CDR3 is TGTGCCAGCAGCCCAAGGACTAGCGGGATTATCGGGTCCTACAATGAGCAGTTCTTC. Using reference TRBV9 and TRBJ2-1 for the parts outside the CDR3, the full variable domain is DSGVTQTPKHLITATGQRVTLRCSPRSGDLSVYWYQQSLDQGLQFLIQYYNGEERAKGNILERFSAQQFPDLHSELNLSSLELGDSALYFCASSPRTSGIIGSYNEQFFGPGTRLTVL.

This clonotype was counted a few times. The chain links TRBV12-3 or TRBV12-4 to TRBJ1-2; possible D gene TRBD1, 5 bases. The V end lost 5 bases, the J end lost 0 bases, and 13 bases lay between the germline ends. The CDR3 has 15 residues. For the CDR3, the DNA is TGTGCCAGCAGTGGAACACAGGTTTCTAACTATGGCTACACCTTC. Its translation: CASSGTQVSNYGYTF.

The chain combines TRBV10-3 with TRBJ2-1; D is ambiguous. The ends were cut back, 7 bases at V and 2 bases at J, with 18 bases in the middle. Germline assignment: CDR1 ENHRY and CDR2 SYGVKD. The CDR3 has 16 amino acids. The CDR3 loop is CAIKSGQTSAYNEQFF. The CDR3 DNA reads TGTGCCATCAAAAGTGGTCAAACCTCCGCCTACAATGAGCAGTTCTTC.

This clonotype was seen repeatedly, ten times or more. The chain uses TRBV12-3 or TRBV12-4 and TRBJ2-5; D not certain. The CDR3 is made up of 10 amino acids. The V gene lost 10 bases and the J gene lost 3 bases, with 6 bases spanning the gap. In nucleotides, the CDR3 is TGTGCCACCTCCAAAGAGACCCAGTACTTC. It encodes CATSKETQYF.

This clonotype was counted only a few times. This chain links TRBV12-3 or TRBV12-4 with TRBJ1-5; D is possibly TRBD1 (5 bases). Trimming took off 4 bases at V and 7 bases at J, with 14 bases between the two ends. The CDR3 runs to 14 residues. The CDR3 protein is CASSWGVPEQPQHF. Written as DNA, the CDR3 is TGTGCCAGCAGTTGGGGGGTTCCAGAGCAGCCCCAGCATTTT.

This clonotype turned up a few times. J is TRBJ2-1 and V is TRBV20-1; 13 bases are shared with TRBD2. CDR1 is DFQATT, CDR2 SNEGSKA, per germline (reference sequence). The CDR3 sequence is 14 residues long. V gave up 7 bases and J gave up 10 bases; unmatched junction bases: 10. CDR3 protein: CSVTGTSGISEQFF. In DNA form, the CDR3 reads TGCAGTGTTACTGGGACTAGCGGGATCAGCGAGCAGTTCTTC.

CDR3 DNA sequence: TGTGCCACCTGGAGCGGGAGGGTTAAAGAGACCCAGTACTTC. It codes for CATWSGRVKETQYF. The chain combines TRBV24-1 with TRBJ2-5; 10 bases fit TRBD2. The CDR3 sequence is 14 residues long. The junction had 6 bases not matched to a gene; V was cut back by 9 bases and J by 3 bases. From germline, CDR1 is KGHDR and CDR2 SFDVKD.

The chain links TRBV7-6 to TRBJ2-1, with 7 bases identical to TRBD2. CDR1 and CDR2 (germline): SGHVS, FNYEAQ. The CDR3 has 14 amino acids. J gave up 7 bases and V 1 base, and 4 bases lay outside the gene matches. The CDR3 DNA reads TGTGCCAGCAGCTTAGGGTGGGAGGGGAATGAGCAGTTCTTC. As protein: CASSLGWEGNEQFF.

CDR3 amino acids: CASSTYDTTGELFF. The CDR3 nucleotides read TGTGCCAGCAGCACATATGACACCACCGGGGAGCTGTTTTTT. The V call is TRBV7-2, the J call TRBJ2-2; D not resolved. Looked up from germline, CDR1 is SGHTA and CDR2 is FQGNSA. The CDR3 is 14 amino acids. Trimming cost V 5 bases and J 4 bases, with 11 bases left between them.

By proportion, this clonotype is medium-sized. V usage is TRBV29-1 and J usage is TRBJ2-7; D is ambiguous. Trimming shortened V by 7 bases and J by 2 bases, and 15 bases separated the two germline ends. CDR3 length: 13 amino acids. CDR1 SQVTM and CDR2 ANQGSEA come from the germline V gene. The CDR3 reads CSARAASAYEQYF. CDR3 in DNA: TGCAGCGCTCGAGCTGCCTCCGCCTACGAGCAGTACTTC.